This TCR beta chain was documented in a study of shared clonotypes between healthy human individuals. On the study more broadly: Three plates each covered CD4 naive and memory; CD8 naive two, CD8 memory one. Study-wide findings and caveats: Researchers found naive subsets generally carried larger estimated richness than memory subsets.

The assay was immunoSEQ multiplex PCR, and TCRdb's table has in-frame clones only and misses some. The profile shows approximately 320,000 clones, 74% of them singletons. This clone has just one count. What it recognizes is unknown. V was cut by 1 base and J by 6 bases, with 15 bases left in between. Germline V lookup: CDR1 SEHNR, CDR2 FQNEAQ (reference sequence). The CDR3 spans 16 residues. The V and J genes are TRBV7-9 and TRBJ2-2; unclear D gene. This receptor was obtained from a man aged 25-45 years in good health. Sequencing used memory CD4+ T cells sorted from blood. This sample's subset: CD45RA-negative fraction. CDR3 sequence reads: CASSLETTLGAGELFF. The CDR3 bases are TGTGCCAGCAGCTTAGAGACCACCCTTGGGGCCGGGGAGCTGTTTTTT.